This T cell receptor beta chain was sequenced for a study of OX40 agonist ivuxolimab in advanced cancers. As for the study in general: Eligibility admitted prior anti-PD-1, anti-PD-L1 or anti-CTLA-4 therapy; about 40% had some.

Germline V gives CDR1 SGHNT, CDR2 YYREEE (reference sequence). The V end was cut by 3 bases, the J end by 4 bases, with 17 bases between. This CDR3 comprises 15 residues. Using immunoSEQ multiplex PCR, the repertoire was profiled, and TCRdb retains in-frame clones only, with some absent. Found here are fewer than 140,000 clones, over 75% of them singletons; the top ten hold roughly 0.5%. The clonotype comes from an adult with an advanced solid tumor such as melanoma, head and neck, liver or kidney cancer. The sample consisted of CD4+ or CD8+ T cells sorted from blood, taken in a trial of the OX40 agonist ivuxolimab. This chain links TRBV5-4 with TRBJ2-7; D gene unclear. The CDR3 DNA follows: TGTGCCAGCAGCTCCCGAGAGGCCACACTTTACGAGCAGTACTTC. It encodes CASSSREATLYEQYF.